Shown below are 19 T cell receptor beta chains from a single sample sequenced in a study of blood T cell repertoires in COVID-19. Sequencing used immunoSEQ multiplex PCR; TCRdb keeps in-frame clones, though not all of them. The sample consists of approximately 100,000 clones, approximately 87% of them appearing once. The sample comprised peripheral blood. These receptors were obtained from a man in his fifties with acute or convalescent COVID-19.

Worth noting for this clone: Distinct nucleotide sequences in the sample also encode this CDR3. The chain uses TRBV29-1 and TRBJ2-1; 10 bases align to TRBD2. Germline loops: CDR1 SQVTM, CDR2 ANQGSEA. This CDR3 has 14 amino acids. J lost 3 bases, V lost 6 bases, and 5 bases had no gene match. CDR3 nucleotides: TGCAGCGTCGATACTAGCGGGATCTACAATGAGCAGTTCTTC. Translation gives CSVDTSGIYNEQFF.

The chain uses TRBV6-2 or TRBV6-3 and TRBJ2-7; unclear D gene. This CDR3 comprises 15 residues. Germline CDR1 and CDR2: MNHEY and SVGEGT. Deletions cut 2 bases from V and 0 bases from J, with 11 bases between. The CDR3 DNA follows: TGTGCCAGCAGTTACCCCAGAACCCACTCCTACGAGCAGTACTTC. Amino acid sequence: CASSYPRTHSYEQYF.

V is TRBV2 and J is TRBJ2-7; 8 bases align to TRBD1. Germline CDR1 is SNHLY and CDR2 is FYNNEI. J lost 2 bases, V lost 7 bases, and 4 bases had no gene match. CDR3 length: 13 residues. As DNA, the CDR3 is TGTGCCAGCACTATGGACAGGGCCTACGAGCAGTACTTC. Amino acid sequence: CASTMDRAYEQYF. Full variable domain (missing parts from reference TRBV2 and TRBJ2-7): EPEVTQTPSHQVTQMGQEVILRCVPISNHLYFYWYRQILGQKVEFLVSFYNNEISEKSEIFDDQFSVERPDGSNFTLKIRSTKLEDSAMYFCASTMDRAYEQYFGPGTRLTVT.

The V and J genes are TRBV5-5 and TRBJ1-3, with TRBD1 identical over 8 bases. CDR1 and CDR2 (germline): SGHKS, YYEKEE (reference sequence). The CDR3 spans 15 residues. The junction had 7 bases not matched to a gene; V was cut back by 0 bases and J by 8 bases. The CDR3 DNA follows: TGTGCCAGCAGCTTGGTGCAGGGGGCTTCATACACCATATATTTT. It codes for CASSLVQGASYTIYF.

The rearrangement joins TRBV19 to TRBJ1-2; 9 bases align to TRBD1. In germline, CDR1 is LNHDA, CDR2 SQIVND (reference sequence). This CDR3 region has 11 residues. Trimming cost V 11 bases and J 6 bases; bases outside gene matches: 4. CDR3 nucleotides: TGTGCCTGCCGGGACAGGGATGGCTACACCTTC. Protein sequence: CACRDRDGYTF. Looking up the rest from reference TRBV19 and TRBJ1-2 gives the full variable domain: DGGITQSPKYLFRKEGQNVTLSCEQNLNHDAMYWYRQDPGQGLRLIYYSQIVNDFQKGDIAEGYSVSREKKESFPLTVTSAQKNPTAFYLCACRDRDGYTFGSGTRLTVV.

The genes are TRBV7-9 and TRBJ2-3; weak D call: TRBD2 (7 bases). There are 16 residues in the CDR3. The germline V gene has CDR1 SEHNR and CDR2 FQNEAQ (reference sequence). Trimming removed 5 bases from V and 4 bases from J, with 19 bases in between. CDR3 DNA: TGTGCCAGCAGCCTCCGGGGGGCTCTAGGCGCAGATACGCAGTATTTT. It encodes CASSLRGALGADTQYF.

In its sample, this clone was seen a few times. V usage is TRBV19 and J usage is TRBJ1-2; D uncertain. V lost 7 bases, J lost 3 bases, and 24 bases lay in between. The V gene's germline CDR1 is LNHDA and CDR2 SQIVND (reference sequence). CDR3 length: 17 residues. The CDR3 bases are TGTGCCAGTAAGAATATTATTAACCGGCGGACTTACTATGGCTACACCTTC. Translated, it gives CASKNIINRRTYYGYTF.

The chain carries TRBV30 and TRBJ2-1; tentative D call: TRBD2 (6 bases). CDR1 is GTSNPN and CDR2 is SVGIG in the germline V gene (reference sequence). CDR3 length: 13 residues. V was trimmed by 3 bases and J by 8 bases, leaving 14 bases between them. CDR3 coding DNA: TGTGCCTGGAGAAAGGAGGGGAGGCATGAGCAGTTCTTC. Translation gives CAWRKEGRHEQFF.

V and J are TRBV19 and TRBJ2-5, with a weak D call TRBD1 (6 bases). Germline-derived CDR1 and CDR2 are LNHDA and SQIVND (reference sequence). V lost 4 bases and J lost 4, with 13 bases in between. This CDR3 spans 14 amino acids. This chain's CDR3 is CASSTRSGVETQYF. CDR3 DNA: TGTGCCAGTAGTACCCGCTCAGGGGTAGAGACCCAGTACTTC.

This chain links TRBV9 with TRBJ2-4; 14 bases agree with TRBD2. Germline-derived CDR1 and CDR2 are SGDLS and YYNGEE. The V gene end was trimmed by 3 bases and the J gene end by 1 base; junction bases not matched to a gene: 9. This CDR3 spans 19 amino acids. The CDR3 DNA sequence: TGTGCCAGCAGCGAAGGGGGACTAGCGGGAGTCGGGGCCAAAAACATTCAGTACTTC. This gives the protein CASSEGGLAGVGAKNIQYF.

This clone showed up just once. The chain has TRBV13 and TRBJ2-1; D perhaps matches TRBD2 (6 bases). The CDR3 extends over 15 amino acids. Trimming removed 2 bases at V and 7 bases at J, with 15 bases between. Looked up from germline, CDR1 is PRHDT and CDR2 is FYEKMQ (reference sequence). The CDR3 nucleotides are TGTGCCAGCAGCTTAAGGGGAGGTTCGGGGAATGAGCAGTTCTTC. It is translated as CASSLRGGSGNEQFF.

The rearrangement links TRBV28 to TRBJ2-1; 13 bases fit TRBD2. Trimming at V came to 2 bases and at J to 3 bases, leaving 10 bases not matched to a gene. Germline CDR1 reads MDHEN; CDR2 reads SYDVKM. CDR3 length: 19 residues. This chain's CDR3 is CASSLGTSGRAGLYNEQFF. Here the CDR3 DNA reads TGTGCCAGCAGTTTAGGTACTAGCGGGAGGGCCGGTCTCTACAATGAGCAGTTCTTC. Using reference TRBV28 and TRBJ2-1 for the parts outside the CDR3, the full variable domain is DVKVTQSSRYLVKRTGEKVFLECVQDMDHENMFWYRQDPGLGLRLIYFSYDVKMKEKGDIPEGYSVSREKKERFSLILESASTNQTSMYLCASSLGTSGRAGLYNEQFFGPGTRLTVL.

The rearrangement uses TRBV4-1 and TRBJ1-6; no clear D gene. V was cut by 0 bases and J by 8 bases, with 14 bases left in between. Germline loops: CDR1 MGHRA, CDR2 YSYEKL. There are 16 residues in the CDR3. CDR3 region: CASSQEATGIDSPLHF. As DNA, the CDR3 is TGCGCCAGCAGCCAAGAAGCTACCGGGATTGATTCACCCCTCCACTTT.

This rearrangement joins TRBV28 to TRBJ1-2; 8 bases map to TRBD1. Trimming took 6 bases from V and 0 from J; bases not matched to a gene: 0. The CDR3 consists of 13 residues. Looked up from germline, CDR1 is MDHEN and CDR2 is SYDVKM. CDR3 sequence: CASRGQANYGYTF. The CDR3 region has the DNA TGTGCCAGCAGGGGACAGGCTAACTATGGCTACACCTTC.

The DNA for the CDR3 is TGTGCTAGTGGTTCGAGAGGACTAGCGGGAGTTCAAGAGACCCAGTACTTC. Translating gives CASGSRGLAGVQETQYF. The chain carries TRBV12-5 and TRBJ2-5; 13 positions agree with TRBD2. CDR3 size: 17 residues. J was trimmed by 2 bases and V by 4 bases; bases with no gene match: 7. Germline values: CDR1 LGHNT, CDR2 FRNRAP.

The chain has TRBV19 and TRBJ2-3; 11 bases map to TRBD2. Trimming at V came to 3 bases and at J to 4 bases, leaving 3 bases not matched to a gene. This CDR3 region has 15 residues. CDR1 and CDR2 from the germline V gene are LNHDA and SQIVND (reference sequence). CDR3 coding DNA: TGTGCCAGTAGTATGTTAGCGGGAGGGCCAGATACGCAGTATTTT. It codes for CASSMLAGGPDTQYF.

The gene calls are TRBV21-1 and TRBJ1-5. TRBV21-1 is assigned pseudogene status. The CDR3 totals 17 residues. CDR3 loop: CASSKRPQSPGGQPQHF. The CDR3 nucleotides are TGTGCCAGCAGCAAAAGGCCCCAGAGCCCCGGAGGTCAGCCCCAGCATTTT.

The J gene is TRBJ2-1, the V gene TRBV6-5; 7 nucleotides match TRBD1. Germline V CDR1 and CDR2: MNHEY, SVGAGI. V was pared by 2 bases and J by 4 bases, with 5 bases of the junction left unmatched. The CDR3 runs 15 residues. CDR3 region: CASSYTRGNYNEQFF. The DNA for the CDR3 is TGTGCCAGCAGTTACACCAGGGGGAATTACAATGAGCAGTTCTTC.

The chain combines TRBV19 with TRBJ2-3, with no clear D. Germline lookup yields CDR1 LNHDA and CDR2 SQIVND (reference sequence). Trimming removed 2 bases at V and 1 base at J, with 10 bases between. The length of the CDR3 is 15 residues. CDR3 sequence: CASSISAARTDTQYF. Written as DNA, the CDR3 is TGTGCCAGTAGTATATCGGCGGCCCGCACAGATACGCAGTATTTT.